This TCR beta chain was identified during a study of cytomegalovirus exposure and HLA in healthy donors. It was with 60 Vbeta and 13 Jbeta primers that the PCR ran. Assay: immunoSEQ multiplex PCR; the TCRdb copy retains only in-frame clones and omits some. The table records about 150,000 clones, about four fifths of them present only once. This clonotype originated in a man younger than 35 in good health and CMV-seronegative. The material sequenced was PBMCs.

CDR3 bases: TGTGCCAGCAGCTCCGAGGGAGCTGAAGCTTTCTTT. This sequence encodes CASSSEGAEAFF. This chain connects TRBV7-9 to TRBJ1-1; D uncertain. CDR1 SEHNR and CDR2 FQNEAQ come from the germline V gene (reference sequence). V shed 4 bases and J shed 6 bases, with 9 bases lying between them. The CDR3 spans 12 residues. Filled out from reference TRBV7-9 and TRBJ1-1, the complete variable domain reads DTGVSQNPRHKITKRGQNVTFRCDPISEHNRLYWYRQTLGQGPEFLTYFQNEAQLEKSRLLSDRFSAERPKGSFSTLEIQRTEQGDSAMYLCASSSEGAEAFFGQGTRLTVV.